This T cell receptor beta chain stems from a study of blood T cell repertoires in COVID-19. Study-level background: From the United States, Italy and Spain came samples of acute and convalescent COVID-19.

Original processing methods: By means of reference gene primer amplification, nucleated cell counts were estimated. Repertoires were generated with immunoSEQ multiplex PCR, while TCRdb's copy carries only in-frame clones and drops some. V, J and clone size are taken as reported in that table, and D and trimming were inferred from the DNA itself. The sample yields about 200,000 clones, approximately 81% seen once. Participant-reported clinical history was the basis for cohort assignment. In Cohort 3, a recovered donor had either two negative PCRs, clearance, or symptom resolution. Germline CDR1 and CDR2: SQVTM and ANQGSEA. The CDR3 contains 13 residues. V was pared by 6 bases and J by 0 bases, with 12 bases between.

V usage is TRBV29-1 and J usage is TRBJ2-7; D is ambiguous. Sequences were obtained from PBMCs or T cells enriched from blood (not recorded which). This TCR derives from a man aged 40-49 years who had recovered from COVID-19. As DNA, the CDR3 is TGCAGCGTCGCTCAACAGAGCTCCTACGAGCAGTACTTC. Its protein is CSVAQQSSYEQYF.